Shown below are 14 T cell receptor beta chains from a single sample sequenced in a study of CXCR3-negative and CXCR3-positive naive CD8 T cells. cDNA libraries for TRB were generated by 5' RACE incorporating UMI labels. TCRdb reprocessed the 5' RACE reads, with one entry per CDR3 protein and no DNA. The sample includes about 150,000 distinct CDR3 sequences. For these receptors, no antigen is known. Study results and limitations: When CXCR3-positive naive cells were set against CXCR3-negative naive cells, the former had more hydrophobic TRB CDR3s.

The sequenced material came from naive CXCR3+ CD8+ T cells from blood. The subset was: CD45RO-CCR7+CD27+CD95- naive CD8+ T cells expressing CXCR3 (TNR3+). The receptors were gathered from a human donor in good health. Some clones in this sample may be carry-over from other donors' samples.

The chain uses TRBV14 and TRBJ2-1; TCRdb calls TRBD2, which cannot be checked without DNA. The CDR3 is 14 residues long. CDR1 and CDR2 (germline): SGHDN, FVKESK. CDR3 in amino acids: CASSHLAGDSEQFF.

The chain links TRBV28 to TRBJ1-4. Germline CDR1 reads MDHEN; CDR2 reads SYDVKM. This CDR3 is 15 amino acids long. The CDR3 sequence is CASSLVSANNEKLFF.

The gene calls are TRBV15 and TRBJ2-3; absent DNA, TCRdb's TRBD2 call cannot be checked. The germline V gene encodes CDR1 LNHNV and CDR2 YYDKDF (reference sequence). The CDR3 runs to 19 residues. CDR3: CATSRPPVASGSSTDTQYF.

The V and J genes are TRBV5-6 and TRBJ2-7; TCRdb's D call, TRBD1, is unchecked because there is no DNA. CDR3 length: 14 amino acids. The germline V gene has CDR1 SGHDT and CDR2 YYEEEE. This CDR3 reads CASSLGRDSYEQYF.

The J gene is TRBJ2-3, the V gene TRBV7-8; TCRdb calls TRBD1, which cannot be checked without DNA. This CDR3 is built from 17 residues. CDR1 is SGHVS, CDR2 FQNEAQ, per germline. CDR3 sequence reads: CASSLAMVQGSTDTQYF. Complete variable domain (other parts from reference TRBV7-8 and TRBJ2-3): GAGVSQSPRYKVAKRGQDVALRCDPISGHVSLFWYQQALGQGPEFLTYFQNEAQLDKSGLPSDRFFAERPEGSVSTLKIQRTQQEDSAVYLCASSLAMVQGSTDTQYFGPGTRLTVL.

This chain uses TRBV28 with TRBJ2-1; there is no DNA to check the TCRdb D call of TRBD1. The CDR3 has 15 residues. CDR1 is MDHEN, CDR2 SYDVKM, per germline. The CDR3 spells CASLGQGSSYNEQFF.

This chain connects TRBV4-1 to TRBJ2-1; TCRdb lists TRBD2, though no DNA is available to test this call. CDR1 and CDR2 (germline): MGHRA, YSYEKL. The CDR3 extends over 15 amino acids. This chain's CDR3 is CASSQKAGGYNEQFF.

V usage is TRBV29-1 and J usage is TRBJ2-5; TCRdb outputs TRBD1, but without DNA this stays unchecked. The CDR3 runs to 13 residues. Germline V gene sequence: CDR1 SQVTM, CDR2 ANQGSEA. The CDR3 loop reads CSVEFAGRETQYF.

The chain is built from TRBV6-2 or TRBV6-3 and TRBJ2-3; lacking DNA, the TRBD2 call made by TCRdb goes unchecked. This CDR3 region has 18 residues. Germline V lookup: CDR1 MNHEY, CDR2 SVGEGT. The CDR3 is CASSYEPGTSGITDTQYF.

The chain recombines TRBV5-1 with TRBJ1-1; TCRdb's D gene call, TRBD1, goes unchecked for lack of DNA. CDR1 and CDR2 from the germline V gene are SGHRS and YFSETQ. This CDR3 region has 14 residues. CDR3 sequence: CASSLAGGPTEAFF.

V and J are TRBV13 and TRBJ1-1. CDR1 PRHDT and CDR2 FYEKMQ come from the germline V gene (reference sequence). This CDR3 region has 11 residues. The CDR3 protein is CASSSLDEAFF.

V is TRBV18 and J is TRBJ2-5; TCRdb's assignment of TRBD2 cannot be checked, as there is no DNA. The CDR3 loop spans 16 amino acids. Germline lookup yields CDR1 KGHSH and CDR2 LQKENI. CDR3 protein: CASSPPGIAGEETQYF.

CDR3 amino acids: CASSLGNSYEQYF. The chain links TRBV7-9 to TRBJ2-7. CDR1 and CDR2 from the germline V gene are SEHNR and FQNEAQ (reference sequence). CDR3 length equals 13 residues.

This rearrangement joins TRBV28 to TRBJ2-7. The CDR3 contains 14 residues. Germline values: CDR1 MDHEN, CDR2 SYDVKM. CDR3: CASSSNLDFYEQYF.